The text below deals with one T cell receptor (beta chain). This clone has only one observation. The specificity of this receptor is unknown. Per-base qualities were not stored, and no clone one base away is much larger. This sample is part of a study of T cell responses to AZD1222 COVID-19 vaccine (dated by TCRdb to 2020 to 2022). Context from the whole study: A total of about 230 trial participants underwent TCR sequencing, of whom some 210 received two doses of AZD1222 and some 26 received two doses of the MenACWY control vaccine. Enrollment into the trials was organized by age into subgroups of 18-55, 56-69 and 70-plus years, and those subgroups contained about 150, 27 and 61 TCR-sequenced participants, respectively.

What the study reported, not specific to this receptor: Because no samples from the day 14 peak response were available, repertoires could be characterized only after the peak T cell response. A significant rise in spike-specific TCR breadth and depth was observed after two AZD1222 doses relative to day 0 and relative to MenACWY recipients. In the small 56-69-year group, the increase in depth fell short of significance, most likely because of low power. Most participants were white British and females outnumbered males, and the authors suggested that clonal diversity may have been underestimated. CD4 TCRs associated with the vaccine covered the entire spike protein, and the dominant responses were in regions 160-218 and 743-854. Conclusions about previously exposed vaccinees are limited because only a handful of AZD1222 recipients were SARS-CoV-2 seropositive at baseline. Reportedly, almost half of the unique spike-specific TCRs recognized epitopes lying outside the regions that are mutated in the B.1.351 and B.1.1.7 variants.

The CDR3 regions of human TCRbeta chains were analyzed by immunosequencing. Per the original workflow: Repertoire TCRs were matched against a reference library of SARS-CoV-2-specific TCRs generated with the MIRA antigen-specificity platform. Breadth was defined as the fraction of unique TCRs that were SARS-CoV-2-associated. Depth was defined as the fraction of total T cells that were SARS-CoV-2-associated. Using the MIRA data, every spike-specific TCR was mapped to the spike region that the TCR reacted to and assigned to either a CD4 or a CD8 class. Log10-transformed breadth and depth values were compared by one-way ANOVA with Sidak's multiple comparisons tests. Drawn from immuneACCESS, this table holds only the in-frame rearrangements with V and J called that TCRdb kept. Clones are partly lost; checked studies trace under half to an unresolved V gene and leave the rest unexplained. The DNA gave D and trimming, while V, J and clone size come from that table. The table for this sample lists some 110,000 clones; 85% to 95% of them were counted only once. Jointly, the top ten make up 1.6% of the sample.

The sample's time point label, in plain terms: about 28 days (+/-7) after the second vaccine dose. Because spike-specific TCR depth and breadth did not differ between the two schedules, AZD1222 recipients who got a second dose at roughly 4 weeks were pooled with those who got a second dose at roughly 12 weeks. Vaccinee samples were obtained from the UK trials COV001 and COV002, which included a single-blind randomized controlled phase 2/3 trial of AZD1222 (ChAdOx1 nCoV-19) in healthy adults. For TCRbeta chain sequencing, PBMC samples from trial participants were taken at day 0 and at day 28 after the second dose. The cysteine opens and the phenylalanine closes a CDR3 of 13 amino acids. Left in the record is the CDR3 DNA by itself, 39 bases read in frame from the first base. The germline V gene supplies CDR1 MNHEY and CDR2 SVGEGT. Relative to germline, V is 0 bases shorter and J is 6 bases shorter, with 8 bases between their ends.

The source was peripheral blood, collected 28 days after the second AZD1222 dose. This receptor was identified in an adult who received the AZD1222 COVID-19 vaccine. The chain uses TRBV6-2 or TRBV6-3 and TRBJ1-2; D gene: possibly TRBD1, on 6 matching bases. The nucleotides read TGTGCCAGCAGTTACTCGGACAGCGATGGCTACACCTTC. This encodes CASSYSDSDGYTF.